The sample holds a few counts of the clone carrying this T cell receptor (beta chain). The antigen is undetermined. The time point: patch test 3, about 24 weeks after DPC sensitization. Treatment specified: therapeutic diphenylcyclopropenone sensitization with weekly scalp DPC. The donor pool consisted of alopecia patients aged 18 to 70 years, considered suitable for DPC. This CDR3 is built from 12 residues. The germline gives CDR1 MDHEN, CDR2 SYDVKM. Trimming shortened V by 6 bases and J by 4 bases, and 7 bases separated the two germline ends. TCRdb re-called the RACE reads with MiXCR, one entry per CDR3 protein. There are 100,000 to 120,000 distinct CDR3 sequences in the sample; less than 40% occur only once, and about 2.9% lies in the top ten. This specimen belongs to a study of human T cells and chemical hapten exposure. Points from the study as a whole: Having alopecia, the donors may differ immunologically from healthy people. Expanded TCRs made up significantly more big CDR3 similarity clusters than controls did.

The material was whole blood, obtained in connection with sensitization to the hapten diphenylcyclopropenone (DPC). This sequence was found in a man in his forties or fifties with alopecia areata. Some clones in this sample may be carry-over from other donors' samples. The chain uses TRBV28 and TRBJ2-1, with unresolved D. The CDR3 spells CASSQTYNEQFF. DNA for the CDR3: TGTGCCAGCAGCCAAACGTACAATGAGCAGTTCTTC.